This TCR beta chain appears in the sequencing data of a study of cytomegalovirus exposure and HLA in healthy donors. PCR primers comprised 60 Vbeta and 13 Jbeta primers. This table comes from immunoSEQ multiplex PCR, and its TCRdb copy is limited to in-frame clones, with some not included. The sample holds about 190,000 clones; around 81% are singletons and the top ten take 1.5% to 2%. The CDR3 totals 15 residues. Per the germline V gene, CDR1 is SGHDN and CDR2 is FVKESK. Of note for this clone: Antigen specificity is unknown.

Whole-study results and caveats: Previous analysis showed most TCR beta V segments were productive about 90% or about 30% of the time.

The source is a man in his late teens or twenties in good health and CMV-seronegative. This chain joins TRBV14 and TRBJ2-5; D gene uncertain. TRBJ2-7 matches the DNA end more closely, so the J call is doubtful. Material for sequencing was PBMCs. This CDR3 reads CASSQGGHISYEQYF. CDR3 nucleotides: TGTGCCAGCAGCCAAGGAGGCCACATCTCCTACGAGCAGTACTTC.